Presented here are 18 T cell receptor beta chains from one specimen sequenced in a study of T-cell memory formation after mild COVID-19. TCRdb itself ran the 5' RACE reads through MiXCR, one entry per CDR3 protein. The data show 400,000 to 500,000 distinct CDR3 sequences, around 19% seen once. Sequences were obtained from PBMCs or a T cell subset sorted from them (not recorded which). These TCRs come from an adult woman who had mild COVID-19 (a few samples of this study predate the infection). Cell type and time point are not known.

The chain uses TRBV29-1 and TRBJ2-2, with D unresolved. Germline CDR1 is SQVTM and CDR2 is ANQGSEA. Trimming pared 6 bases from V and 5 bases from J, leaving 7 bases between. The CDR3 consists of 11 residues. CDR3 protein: CSVGVTGELFF. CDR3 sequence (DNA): TGCAGCGTGGGTGTTACCGGGGAGCTGTTTTTT.

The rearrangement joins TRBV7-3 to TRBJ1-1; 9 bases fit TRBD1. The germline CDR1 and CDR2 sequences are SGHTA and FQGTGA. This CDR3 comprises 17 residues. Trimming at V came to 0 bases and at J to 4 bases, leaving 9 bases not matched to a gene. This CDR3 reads CASSLTWGGQGTTEAFF. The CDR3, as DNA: TGTGCCAGCAGCTTAACTTGGGGCGGACAGGGGACCACTGAAGCTTTCTTT.

This chain's CDR3 is CASRGLAGVYEQYF. CDR3 nucleotides: TGTGCCAGTAGGGGACTAGCGGGGGTCTACGAGCAGTACTTC. The V and J genes are TRBV19 and TRBJ2-7; TRBD2 aligns across 14 bases. Germline lookup yields CDR1 LNHDA and CDR2 SQIVND (reference sequence). The CDR3 runs 14 residues. With V trimmed by 6 bases and J by 3 bases, 1 base remained unmatched.

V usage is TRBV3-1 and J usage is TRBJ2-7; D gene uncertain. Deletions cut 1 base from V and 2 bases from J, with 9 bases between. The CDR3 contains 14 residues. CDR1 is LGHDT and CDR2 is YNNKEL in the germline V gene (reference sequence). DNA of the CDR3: TGTGCCAGCAGCCAAGGTACGGTCGCCTACGAGCAGTACTTC. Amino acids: CASSQGTVAYEQYF.

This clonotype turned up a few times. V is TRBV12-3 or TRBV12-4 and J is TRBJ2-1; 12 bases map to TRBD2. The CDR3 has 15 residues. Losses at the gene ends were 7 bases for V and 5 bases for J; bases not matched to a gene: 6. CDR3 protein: CASNLAGGPNNEQFF. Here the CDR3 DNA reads TGTGCCAGCAATCTAGCGGGAGGGCCTAACAATGAGCAGTTCTTC.

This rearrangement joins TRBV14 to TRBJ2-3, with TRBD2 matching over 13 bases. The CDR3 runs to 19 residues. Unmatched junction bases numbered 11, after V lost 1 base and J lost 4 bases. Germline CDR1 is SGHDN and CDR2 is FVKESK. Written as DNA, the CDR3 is TGTGCCAGCAGCCAAGTAGAAATGGGACTAGCGGGACGCGCAGATACGCAGTATTTT. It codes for CASSQVEMGLAGRADTQYF.

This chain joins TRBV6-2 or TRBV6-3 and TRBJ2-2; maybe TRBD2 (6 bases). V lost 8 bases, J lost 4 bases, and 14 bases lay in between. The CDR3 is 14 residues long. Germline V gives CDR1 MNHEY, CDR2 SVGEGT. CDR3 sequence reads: CASQEVGGTGELFF. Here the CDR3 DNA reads TGTGCCAGCCAGGAGGTGGGGGGCACCGGGGAGCTGTTTTTT.

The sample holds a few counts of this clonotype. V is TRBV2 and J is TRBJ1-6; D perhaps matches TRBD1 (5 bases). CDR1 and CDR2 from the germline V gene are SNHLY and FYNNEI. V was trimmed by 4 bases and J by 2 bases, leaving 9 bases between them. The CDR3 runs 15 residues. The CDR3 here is CASSGQRTYNSPLHF. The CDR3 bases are TGTGCCAGCAGTGGACAGAGGACCTATAATTCACCCCTCCACTTT.

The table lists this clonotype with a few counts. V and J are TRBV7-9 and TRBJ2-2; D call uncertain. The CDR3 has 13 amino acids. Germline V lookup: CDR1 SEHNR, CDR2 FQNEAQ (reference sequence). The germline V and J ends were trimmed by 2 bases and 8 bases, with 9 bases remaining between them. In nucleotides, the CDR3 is TGTGCCAGCAGCTTATCGGCTCTTGGGGAGCTGTTTTTT. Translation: CASSLSALGELFF.

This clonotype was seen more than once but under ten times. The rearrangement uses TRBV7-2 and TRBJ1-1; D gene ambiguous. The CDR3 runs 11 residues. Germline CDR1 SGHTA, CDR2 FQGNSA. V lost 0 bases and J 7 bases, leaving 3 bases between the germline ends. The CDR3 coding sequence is TGTGCCAGCAGCTTAGCGCGTGAAGCTTTCTTT. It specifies CASSLAREAFF.

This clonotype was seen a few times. CDR3 protein: CSASSGSLWNEQFF. CDR3 sequence (DNA): TGCAGTGCTTCCAGCGGGAGCCTTTGGAATGAGCAGTTCTTC. The rearrangement uses TRBV20-1 and TRBJ2-1; 8 nucleotides align to TRBD2. The CDR3 spans 14 residues. With 5 bases clipped from V and 7 bases from J, the junction kept 10 bases outside the gene matches. CDR1 is DFQATT, CDR2 SNEGSKA, per germline (reference sequence).

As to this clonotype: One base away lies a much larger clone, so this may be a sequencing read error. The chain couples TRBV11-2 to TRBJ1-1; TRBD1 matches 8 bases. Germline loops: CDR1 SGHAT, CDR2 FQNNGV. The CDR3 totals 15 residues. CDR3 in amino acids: CASRLVSGQGTEAFF. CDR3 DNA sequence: TGTGCCAGCAGATTAGTATCCGGACAGGGCACTGAAGCTTTCTTT.

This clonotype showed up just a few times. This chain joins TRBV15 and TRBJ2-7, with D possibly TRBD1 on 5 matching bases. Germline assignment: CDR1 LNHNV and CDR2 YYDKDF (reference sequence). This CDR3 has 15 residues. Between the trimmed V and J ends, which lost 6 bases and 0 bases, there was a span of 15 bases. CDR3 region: CATRGEGTLSYEQYF. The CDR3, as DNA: TGTGCCACCAGAGGGGAAGGAACGCTCTCCTACGAGCAGTACTTC.

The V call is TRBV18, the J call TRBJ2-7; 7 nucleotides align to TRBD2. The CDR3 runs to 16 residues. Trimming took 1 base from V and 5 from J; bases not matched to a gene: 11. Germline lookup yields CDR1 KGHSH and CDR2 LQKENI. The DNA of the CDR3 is TGTGCCAGCTCACCACGAGCGGGGCCCCTCGGGGACGAGCAGTACTTC. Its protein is CASSPRAGPLGDEQYF.

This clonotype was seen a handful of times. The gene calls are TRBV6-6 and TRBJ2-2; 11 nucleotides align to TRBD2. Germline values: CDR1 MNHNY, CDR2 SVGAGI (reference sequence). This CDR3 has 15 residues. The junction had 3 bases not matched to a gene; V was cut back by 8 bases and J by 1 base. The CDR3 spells CASRLAGGNTGELFF. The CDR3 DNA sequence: TGTGCCAGCCGTCTAGCGGGGGGGAACACCGGGGAGCTGTTTTTT.

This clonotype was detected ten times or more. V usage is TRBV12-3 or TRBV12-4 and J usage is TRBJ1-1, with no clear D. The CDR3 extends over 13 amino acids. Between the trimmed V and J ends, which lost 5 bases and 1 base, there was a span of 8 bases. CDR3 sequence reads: CASSGGQNTEAFF. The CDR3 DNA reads TGTGCCAGCAGTGGTGGGCAGAACACTGAAGCTTTCTTT.

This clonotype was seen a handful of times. CDR3 sequence (DNA): TGTGCCAGCAGTTCCGGACAGGACCAATGGACCCAGTACTTC. This gives the protein CASSSGQDQWTQYF. The genes are TRBV7-9 and TRBJ2-5; 7 bases fit TRBD1. The CDR3 spans 14 residues. Germline loops: CDR1 SEHNR, CDR2 FQNEAQ (reference sequence). V was clipped by 6 bases and J by 7 bases; unmatched bases: 11. Based on the CDR3 plus reference TRBV7-9 and TRBJ2-5, the full variable domain is DTGVSQNPRHKITKRGQNVTFRCDPISEHNRLYWYRQTLGQGPEFLTYFQNEAQLEKSRLLSDRFSAERPKGSFSTLEIQRTEQGDSAMYLCASSSGQDQWTQYFGPGTRLLVL.

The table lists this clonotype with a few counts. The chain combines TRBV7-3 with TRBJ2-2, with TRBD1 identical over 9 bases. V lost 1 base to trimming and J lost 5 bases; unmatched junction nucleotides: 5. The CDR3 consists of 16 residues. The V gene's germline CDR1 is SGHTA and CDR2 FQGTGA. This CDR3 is CASSLIGTGKTGELFF. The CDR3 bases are TGTGCCAGCAGCTTAATCGGGACAGGGAAGACCGGGGAGCTGTTTTTT.